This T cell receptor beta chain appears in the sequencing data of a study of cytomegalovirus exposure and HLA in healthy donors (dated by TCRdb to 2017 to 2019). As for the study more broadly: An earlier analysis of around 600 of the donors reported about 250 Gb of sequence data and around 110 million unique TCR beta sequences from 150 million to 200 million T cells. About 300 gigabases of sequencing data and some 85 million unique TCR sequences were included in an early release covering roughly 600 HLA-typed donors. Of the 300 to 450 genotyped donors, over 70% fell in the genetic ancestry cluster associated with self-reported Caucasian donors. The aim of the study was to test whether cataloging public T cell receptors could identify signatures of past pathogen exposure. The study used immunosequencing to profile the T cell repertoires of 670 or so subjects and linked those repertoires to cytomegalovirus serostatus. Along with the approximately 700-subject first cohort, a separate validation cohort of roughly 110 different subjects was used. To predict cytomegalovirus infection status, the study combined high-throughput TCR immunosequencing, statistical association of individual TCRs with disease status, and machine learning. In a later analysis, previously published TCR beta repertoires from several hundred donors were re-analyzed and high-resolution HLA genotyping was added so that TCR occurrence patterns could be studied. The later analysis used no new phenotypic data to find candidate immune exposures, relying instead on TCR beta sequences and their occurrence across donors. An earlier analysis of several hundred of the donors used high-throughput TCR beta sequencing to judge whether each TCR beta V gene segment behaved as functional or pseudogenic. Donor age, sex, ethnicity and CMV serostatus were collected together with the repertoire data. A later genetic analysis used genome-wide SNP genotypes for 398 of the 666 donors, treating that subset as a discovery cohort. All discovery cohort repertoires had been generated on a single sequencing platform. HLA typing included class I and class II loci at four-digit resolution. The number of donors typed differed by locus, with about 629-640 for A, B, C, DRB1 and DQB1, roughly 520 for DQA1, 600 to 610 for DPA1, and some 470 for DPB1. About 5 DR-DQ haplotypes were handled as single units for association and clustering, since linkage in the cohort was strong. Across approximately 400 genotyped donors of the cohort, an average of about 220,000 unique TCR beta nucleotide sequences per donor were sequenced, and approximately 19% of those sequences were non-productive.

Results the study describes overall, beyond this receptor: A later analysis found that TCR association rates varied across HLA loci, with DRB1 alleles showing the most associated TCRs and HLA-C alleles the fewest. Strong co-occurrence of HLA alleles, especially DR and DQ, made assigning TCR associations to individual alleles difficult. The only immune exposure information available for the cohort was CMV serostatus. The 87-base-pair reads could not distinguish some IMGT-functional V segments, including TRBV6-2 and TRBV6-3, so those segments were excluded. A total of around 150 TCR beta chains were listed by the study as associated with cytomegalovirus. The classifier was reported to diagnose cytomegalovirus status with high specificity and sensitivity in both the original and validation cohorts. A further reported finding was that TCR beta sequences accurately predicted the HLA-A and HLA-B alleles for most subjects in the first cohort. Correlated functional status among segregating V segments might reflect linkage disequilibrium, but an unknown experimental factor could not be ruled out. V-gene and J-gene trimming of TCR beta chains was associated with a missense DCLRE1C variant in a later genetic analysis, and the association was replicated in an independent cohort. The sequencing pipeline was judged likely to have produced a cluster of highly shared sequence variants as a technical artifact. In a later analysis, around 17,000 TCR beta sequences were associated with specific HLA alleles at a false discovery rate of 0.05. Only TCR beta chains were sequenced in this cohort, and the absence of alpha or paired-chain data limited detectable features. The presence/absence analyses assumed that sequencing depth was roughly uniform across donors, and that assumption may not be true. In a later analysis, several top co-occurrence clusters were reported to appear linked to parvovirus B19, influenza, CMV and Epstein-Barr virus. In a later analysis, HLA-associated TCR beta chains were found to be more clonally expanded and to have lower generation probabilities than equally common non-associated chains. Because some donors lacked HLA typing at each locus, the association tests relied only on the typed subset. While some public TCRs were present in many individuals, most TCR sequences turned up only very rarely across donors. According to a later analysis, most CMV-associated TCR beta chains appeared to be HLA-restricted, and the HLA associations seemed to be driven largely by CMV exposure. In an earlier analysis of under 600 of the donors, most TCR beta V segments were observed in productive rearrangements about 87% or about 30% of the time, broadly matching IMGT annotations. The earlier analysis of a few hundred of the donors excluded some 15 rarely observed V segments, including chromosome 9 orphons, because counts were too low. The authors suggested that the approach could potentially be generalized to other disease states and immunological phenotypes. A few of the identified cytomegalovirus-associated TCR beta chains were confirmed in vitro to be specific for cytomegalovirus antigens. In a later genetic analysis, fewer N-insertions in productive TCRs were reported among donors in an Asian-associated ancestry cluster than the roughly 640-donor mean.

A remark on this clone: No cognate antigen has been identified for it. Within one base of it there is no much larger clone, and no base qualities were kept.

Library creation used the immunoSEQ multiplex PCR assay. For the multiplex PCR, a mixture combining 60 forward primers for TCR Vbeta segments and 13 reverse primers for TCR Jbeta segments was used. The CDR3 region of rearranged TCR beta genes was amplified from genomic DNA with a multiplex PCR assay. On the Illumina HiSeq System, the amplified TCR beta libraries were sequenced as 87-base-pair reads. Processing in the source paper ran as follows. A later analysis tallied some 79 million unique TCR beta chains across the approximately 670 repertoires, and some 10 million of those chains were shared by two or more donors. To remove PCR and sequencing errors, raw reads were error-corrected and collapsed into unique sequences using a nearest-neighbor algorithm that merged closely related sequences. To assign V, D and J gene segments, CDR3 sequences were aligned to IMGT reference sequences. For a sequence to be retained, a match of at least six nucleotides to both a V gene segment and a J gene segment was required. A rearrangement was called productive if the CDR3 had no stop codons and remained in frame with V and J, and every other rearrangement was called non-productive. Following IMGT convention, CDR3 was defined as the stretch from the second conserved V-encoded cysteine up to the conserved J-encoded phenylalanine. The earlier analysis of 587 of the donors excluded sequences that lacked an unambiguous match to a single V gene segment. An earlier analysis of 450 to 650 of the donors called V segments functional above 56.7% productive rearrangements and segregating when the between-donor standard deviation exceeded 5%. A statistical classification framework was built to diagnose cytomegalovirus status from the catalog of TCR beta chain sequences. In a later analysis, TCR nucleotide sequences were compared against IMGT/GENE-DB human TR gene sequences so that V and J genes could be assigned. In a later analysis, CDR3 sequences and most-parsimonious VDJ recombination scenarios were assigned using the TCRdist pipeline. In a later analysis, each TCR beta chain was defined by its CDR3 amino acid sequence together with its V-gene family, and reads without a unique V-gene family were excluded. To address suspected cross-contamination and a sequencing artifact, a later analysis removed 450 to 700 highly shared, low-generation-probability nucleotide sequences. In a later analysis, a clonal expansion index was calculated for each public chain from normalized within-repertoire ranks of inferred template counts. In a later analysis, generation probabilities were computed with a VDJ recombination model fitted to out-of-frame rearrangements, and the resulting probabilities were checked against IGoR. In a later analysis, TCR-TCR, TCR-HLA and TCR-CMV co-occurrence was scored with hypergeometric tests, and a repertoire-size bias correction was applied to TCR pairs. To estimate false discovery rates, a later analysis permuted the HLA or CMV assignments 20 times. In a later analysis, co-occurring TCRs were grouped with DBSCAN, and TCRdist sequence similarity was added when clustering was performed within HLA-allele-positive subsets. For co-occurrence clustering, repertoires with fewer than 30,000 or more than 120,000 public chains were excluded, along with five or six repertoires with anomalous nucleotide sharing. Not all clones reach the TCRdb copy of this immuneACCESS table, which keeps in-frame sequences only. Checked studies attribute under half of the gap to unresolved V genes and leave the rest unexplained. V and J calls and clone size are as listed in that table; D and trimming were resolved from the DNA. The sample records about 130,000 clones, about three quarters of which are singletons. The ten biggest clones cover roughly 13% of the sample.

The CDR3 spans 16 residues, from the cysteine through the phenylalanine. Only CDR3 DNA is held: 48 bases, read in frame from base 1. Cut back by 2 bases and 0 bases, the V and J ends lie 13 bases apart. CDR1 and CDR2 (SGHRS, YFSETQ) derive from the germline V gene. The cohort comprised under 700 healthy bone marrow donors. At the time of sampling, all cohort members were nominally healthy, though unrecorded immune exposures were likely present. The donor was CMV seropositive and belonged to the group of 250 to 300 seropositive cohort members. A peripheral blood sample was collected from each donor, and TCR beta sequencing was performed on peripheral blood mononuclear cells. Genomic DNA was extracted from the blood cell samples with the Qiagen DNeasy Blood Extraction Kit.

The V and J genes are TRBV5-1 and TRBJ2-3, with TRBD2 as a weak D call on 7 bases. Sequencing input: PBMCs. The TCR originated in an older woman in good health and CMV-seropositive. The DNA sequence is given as TGCGCCAGCAGCTTAAGGGGGGGAGCCAGCACAGATACGCAGTATTTT. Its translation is CASSLRGGASTDTQYF.